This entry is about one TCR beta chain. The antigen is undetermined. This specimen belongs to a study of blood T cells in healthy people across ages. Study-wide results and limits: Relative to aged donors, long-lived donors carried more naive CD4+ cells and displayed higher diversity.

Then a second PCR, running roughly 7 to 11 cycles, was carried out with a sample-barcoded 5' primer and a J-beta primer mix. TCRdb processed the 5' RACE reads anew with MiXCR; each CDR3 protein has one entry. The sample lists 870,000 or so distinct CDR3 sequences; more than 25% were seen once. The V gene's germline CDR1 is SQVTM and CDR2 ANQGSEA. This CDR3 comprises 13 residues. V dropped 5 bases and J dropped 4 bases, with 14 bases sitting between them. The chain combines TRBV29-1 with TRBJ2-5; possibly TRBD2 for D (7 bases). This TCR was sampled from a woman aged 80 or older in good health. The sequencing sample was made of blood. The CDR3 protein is CSVIWGGRETQYF. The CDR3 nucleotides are TGCAGCGTTATATGGGGGGGCAGAGAGACCCAGTACTTC. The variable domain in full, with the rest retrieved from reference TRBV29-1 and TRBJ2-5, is SAVISQKPSRDICQRGTSLTIQCQVDSQVTMMFWYRQQPGQSLTLIATANQGSEATYESGFVIDKFPISRPNLTFSTLTVSNMSPEDSSIYLCSVIWGGRETQYFGPGTRLLVL.